This T cell receptor (beta chain) was identified in a study of beta chain features in type 1 diabetes. Broader study findings: Type 1 diabetes patients had VDJ junctions that carried fewer insertions and more deletions. In the patient group, naive, central memory and Treg TCRB repertoires seemed more alike than in the healthy donor group. Any HLA type influence on TCRB rearrangement was left unresolved here. Type 1 diabetes patients had moderately but significantly shorter TCRB CDR3s in all four CD4+ subsets.

Cell sorting via CD45RO/CCR7/CD25/CD127/CD95/CD27 was performed to obtain CD4+ naive, central memory, regulatory and stem cell-like memory cells. Expressed TCRB transcripts were sequenced because the isolated RNA had all been reverse transcribed beforehand. This table comes from immunoSEQ multiplex PCR, and its TCRdb copy is limited to in-frame clones, with some not included. There are 65,000 to 85,000 clones in the sample; around 49% occur only once, and 0.7% lies in the top ten. This CDR3 has 11 residues. Trimming pared 7 bases from V and 5 bases from J, leaving 8 bases between. From germline, CDR1 is ENHRY and CDR2 SYGVKD. Notes on this clone: Its target is not known.

The receptor was isolated from a man aged 30 to 45 with type 1 diabetes. The V and J genes are TRBV10-3 and TRBJ2-5; tentative D call: TRBD1 (6 bases). Sequenced input: central memory CD4+ T cells from blood. CDR3 nucleotide sequence: TGTGCCATCAAGGGGGAGGAGACCCAGTACTTC. Translating it yields CAIKGEETQYF.